This TCR beta chain was observed in a study of blood T cell repertoires in COVID-19. V trimming: 4 bases; J trimming: 6 bases; junction bases outside the gene matches: 2. In germline, CDR1 is KGHSH, CDR2 LQKENI. The CDR3 consists of 14 residues. Using immunoSEQ multiplex PCR, the repertoire was profiled, and TCRdb retains in-frame clones only, with some absent. The sample includes about 280,000 clones, around 89% seen only once; the top ten take less than 2%. This chain uses TRBV18 with TRBJ1-6; TRBD1 aligns across 8 bases. This TCR was sampled from a woman aged 18-29 years with acute COVID-19. The sample was PBMCs or T cells enriched from blood (not recorded which). In nucleotides, the CDR3 is TGTGCCAGCTCACGGGACAGGTTTAATTCACCCCTCCACTTT. It translates to CASSRDRFNSPLHF.